These 22 T cell receptor beta chains were all obtained from the same sample, sequenced in a study of shared clonotypes between healthy human individuals. This table comes from immunoSEQ multiplex PCR, and its TCRdb copy is limited to in-frame clones, with some not included. The data show about a million clones, roughly 77% seen once. The specimen was memory CD4+ T cells from PBMCs. Sample subset: CD45RA-negative fraction. The receptor source for this set is a man younger than 30 in good health. Some clones in this sample may be carry-over from other donors' samples.

The V call is TRBV6-5, the J call TRBJ2-7; D is unclear. Between the trimmed V and J ends, which lost 3 bases and 3 bases, there was a span of 9 bases. CDR1 is MNHEY and CDR2 is SVGAGI in the germline V gene. CDR3 length equals 13 residues. The chain's CDR3 is CASSYGWGYEQYF. CDR3 bases: TGTGCCAGCAGTTATGGGTGGGGCTACGAGCAGTACTTC.

The chain recombines TRBV28 with TRBJ1-3; 7 bases match TRBD1. The CDR3 totals 15 residues. CDR1 and CDR2 from the germline V gene are MDHEN and SYDVKM. V shed 8 bases and J 2 bases; nucleotides not matched to a gene: 9. The CDR3 nucleotides read TGTGCCAGCCGCACCTCCGGGACAGCTGGAAACACCATATATTTT. Protein product: CASRTSGTAGNTIYF.

The V call is TRBV19, the J call TRBJ2-7; D possibly corresponds to TRBD2 (6 bases). V was cut by 10 bases and J by 2 bases, with 18 bases left in between. The CDR3 is made up of 14 amino acids. From germline, CDR1 is LNHDA and CDR2 SQIVND (reference sequence). Here the CDR3 reads CATKLQEGPYEQYF. In DNA, the CDR3 is TGTGCCACCAAACTACAGGAGGGCCCCTACGAGCAGTACTTC.

The genes are TRBV9 and TRBJ1-4; D remains ambiguous. Trimming pared 7 bases from V and 8 bases from J, leaving 15 bases between. The V gene's germline CDR1 is SGDLS and CDR2 YYNGEE. There are 13 residues in the CDR3. CDR3 region: CASGQSKGEKLFF. The CDR3 bases are TGTGCCAGCGGCCAGAGCAAGGGCGAAAAACTGTTTTTT.

The chain carries TRBV29-1 and TRBJ1-3; the match to TRBD1 covers 8 bases. With 6 bases clipped from V and 2 bases from J, the junction kept 0 bases outside the gene matches. The CDR3 totals 12 residues. The germline gives CDR1 SQVTM, CDR2 ANQGSEA. The CDR3 protein is CSVGQAGNTIYF. For the CDR3, the DNA is TGCAGCGTGGGACAGGCTGGAAACACCATATATTTT.

The sample holds one count of this clone. The chain uses TRBV29-1 and TRBJ2-1; TRBD1 agrees at 7 bases. The CDR3 has 12 amino acids. Germline V gene lookup returns CDR1 SQVTM and CDR2 ANQGSEA. Trimming cost V 7 bases and J 6 bases; bases outside gene matches: 6. CDR3 sequence (DNA): TGCAGCGGACAGGACAGGCCCAATGAGCAGTTCTTC. It yields the protein CSGQDRPNEQFF.

The chain couples TRBV19 to TRBJ1-5; maybe TRBD1 (5 bases). The CDR3 spans 14 residues. Between the trimmed V and J ends, which lost 3 bases and 5 bases, there was a span of 11 bases. Germline-derived CDR1 and CDR2 are LNHDA and SQIVND (reference sequence). CDR3 in DNA: TGTGCCAGTAGTATTCGGGCAGGGTATCAGCCCCAGCATTTT. Protein product: CASSIRAGYQPQHF.

This clone was counted ten times or more. The chain recombines TRBV2 with TRBJ1-1, with D perhaps matching TRBD1 (5 bases). Germline CDR1 reads SNHLY; CDR2 reads FYNNEI. The CDR3 length is 14 residues. The V and J ends lost 3 bases and 4 bases respectively, with 12 bases between them. CDR3 protein: CASSERAGRTEAFF. The CDR3 nucleotides read TGTGCCAGCAGTGAGCGCGCAGGGCGCACTGAAGCTTTCTTT.

The chain joins TRBV11-2 to TRBJ2-5, with D unresolved. V gave up 5 bases and J gave up 3 bases, with 4 bases separating them. This CDR3 has 11 residues. CDR1 and CDR2 from the germline V gene are SGHAT and FQNNGV. The CDR3 spells CASSQEETQYF. CDR3 sequence (DNA): TGTGCCAGCAGCCAGGAAGAGACCCAGTACTTC.

Worth noting for this clone: A clone one base away is much larger, so this may be a read error. Additional DNA sequences in this sample encode the identical CDR3. The CDR3 bases are TGTGCCAGCAGATTCTACAATGAGCAGTTCTTC. Amino acids: CASRFYNEQFF. The chain links TRBV27 to TRBJ2-1; D not resolved. The length of the CDR3 is 11 residues. Germline CDR1 MNHEY, CDR2 SMNVEV (reference sequence). Between the trimmed V and J ends, which lost 6 bases and 3 bases, there was a span of 3 bases.

Remarks on this clone: The junction differs from germline at one of its ends, possibly a read error. V is TRBV5-4 and J is TRBJ2-7; possibly TRBD1 or TRBD2 for D (5 bases each). The CDR3 spans 15 residues. Germline assignment: CDR1 SGHNT and CDR2 YYREEE (reference sequence). Here the CDR3 reads CASSLLLGSFGTEVF. The CDR3 DNA reads as TGTGCCAGCAGCTTGTTATTAGGTAGCTTTGGGACCGAAGTCTTC.

The V gene is TRBV5-4, the J gene TRBJ1-1; possible D gene TRBD1, 6 bases. CDR1 is SGHNT, CDR2 YYREEE, per germline (reference sequence). The V gene lost 4 bases and the J gene lost 5 bases, with 21 bases spanning the gap. This CDR3 spans 16 amino acids. The CDR3 region is CASSREGGAGITEAFF. CDR3 in DNA: TGTGCCAGCAGCCGGGAGGGGGGCGCGGGGATAACTGAAGCTTTCTTT.

This chain connects TRBV4-3 to TRBJ1-1; D unresolved. Deletions cut 3 bases from V and 7 bases from J, with 12 bases between. The CDR3 contains 13 residues. CDR1 LGHNA and CDR2 YSLEER come from the germline V gene. CDR3 loop: CASSQKPGYEAFF. The DNA of the CDR3 is TGCGCCAGCAGCCAGAAACCGGGGTATGAAGCTTTCTTT.

This clone was found once. The chain carries TRBV6-5 and TRBJ2-7; TRBD1 matches at 7 bases. The CDR3 loop spans 15 amino acids. The germline V gene has CDR1 MNHEY and CDR2 SVGAGI. V shed 2 bases and J 2 bases; nucleotides not matched to a gene: 6. The CDR3 reads CASSYVETGPYEQYF. The CDR3 DNA is TGTGCCAGCAGTTACGTGGAGACAGGGCCCTACGAGCAGTACTTC.

A few counts support this clone. As DNA, the CDR3 is TGCGCCAGCAGCTTGGATCTAGCGGGAGGGAGCTTGGGGACCCAGTACTTC. It codes for CASSLDLAGGSLGTQYF. The chain uses TRBV5-1 and TRBJ2-5, with 12 bases fitting TRBD2. The CDR3 contains 17 residues. Germline loops: CDR1 SGHRS, CDR2 YFSETQ. V trimming: 0 bases; J trimming: 7 bases; junction bases outside the gene matches: 10.

This chain uses TRBV2 with TRBJ2-7; D possibly corresponds to TRBD2 (5 bases). V lost 6 bases to trimming and J lost 0 bases, with 12 bases between them. CDR3 length: 14 amino acids. The germline CDR1 and CDR2 sequences are SNHLY and FYNNEI. The CDR3 protein is CASSKDGSSYEQYF. The CDR3 DNA is TGTGCCAGCAGCAAAGATGGGAGCTCCTACGAGCAGTACTTC.

The J gene is TRBJ1-2, the V gene TRBV14; the D gene is possibly TRBD1 (5 bases). The CDR3 runs 16 residues. Trimming stripped 5 bases from V and 4 bases from J, with 20 bases between. Germline CDR1 is SGHDN and CDR2 is FVKESK. CDR3 amino acids: CASSSSWTMGSYGYTF. CDR3 bases: TGTGCCAGCAGCTCTTCGTGGACAATGGGGAGCTATGGCTACACCTTC.

The chain joins TRBV13 to TRBJ2-1, with D perhaps TRBD2 (6 bases). The CDR3 has 16 amino acids. V lost 5 bases and J 5 bases, leaving 19 bases between the germline ends. Germline CDR1 reads PRHDT; CDR2 reads FYEKMQ (reference sequence). The CDR3 DNA follows: TGTGCCAGCAGCCAAGGGGACTGGTCGATTGACAATGAGCAGTTCTTC. It encodes CASSQGDWSIDNEQFF.

This clone has only a few counts. The rearrangement uses TRBV28 and TRBJ2-3; 10 bases agree with TRBD1. The CDR3 is made up of 13 amino acids. V shed 6 bases and J 4 bases; nucleotides not matched to a gene: 1. Per the germline V gene, CDR1 is MDHEN and CDR2 is SYDVKM. CDR3 sequence: CASRGTGADTQYF. The DNA of the CDR3 is TGTGCCAGCAGGGGGACAGGGGCAGATACGCAGTATTTT.

The chain carries TRBV19 and TRBJ1-2, with 9 bases that match TRBD1. After removal of 5 bases from V and 5 bases from J, the junction contained 6 bases not matched to a gene. This CDR3 region has 14 residues. Germline V gene lookup returns CDR1 LNHDA and CDR2 SQIVND (reference sequence). CDR3 DNA sequence: TGTGCCAGTAGTCCAGGACAGGGGAATTATGGCTACACCTTC. This sequence encodes CASSPGQGNYGYTF.

The chain joins TRBV7-6 to TRBJ1-4; D call uncertain. Trimming left V 6 bases short and J 3 bases short, with 14 bases between. The CDR3 has 15 residues. Germline CDR1 reads SGHVS; CDR2 reads FNYEAQ. CDR3 residues: CASSSPIHSNEKLFF. DNA of the CDR3: TGTGCCAGCAGTTCGCCCATCCACTCTAATGAAAAACTGTTTTTT.

V is TRBV18 and J is TRBJ1-5; D remains unclear. Deletions cut 6 bases from V and 6 bases from J, with 12 bases between. Germline-derived CDR1 and CDR2 are KGHSH and LQKENI. CDR3 length: 13 amino acids. In nucleotides, the CDR3 is TGTGCCAGCTCCCCTGGGTGGGGTCAGCCCCAGCATTTT. Translating gives CASSPGWGQPQHF.